The next 32 T cell receptor beta chains were all read from a single sample in a study of breast tumors, draining lymph nodes, adjacent tissues (dated by TCRdb to about 2016). Library generation was performed with multiplex PCR. This sample was sequenced with an Illumina HiSeq 2000. Using fastp at Q25 and MiXCR, TCRdb reprocessed the public reads and kept productive beta chains. CDR3 protein duplicates are merged, each entry listing the most common genes and DNA. Counted in this sample were under 70,000 distinct CDR3 sequences; approximately 45% of them appeared once. The ten most abundant clones make up approximately 9.1% of the sample. The sequenced sample was breast tumor tissue. All receptors come from a female donor with breast cancer. Some clones in this sample may be carry-over from other donors' samples.

This clonotype was recorded at least ten times. The rearrangement links TRBV6-5 to TRBJ2-7; a possible D gene is TRBD1 (6 bases). The germline V and J ends were trimmed by 5 bases and 2 bases, with 13 bases remaining between them. Germline CDR1 is MNHEY and CDR2 is SVGAGI. The CDR3 totals 14 residues. CDR3 DNA: TGTGCCAGCAGTCCGACTCGGACAGCCTACGAGCAGTACTTC. Translated, it gives CASSPTRTAYEQYF.

This chain joins TRBV10-3 and TRBJ1-1; D is unclear. Germline loops: CDR1 ENHRY, CDR2 SYGVKD. This CDR3 is 13 amino acids long. V gave up 7 bases and J gave up 5 bases, with 14 bases separating them. In DNA, the CDR3 is TGTGCCATCAAAAGATTAGTGGGGACTGAAGCTTTCTTT. Protein: CAIKRLVGTEAFF.

The DNA for the CDR3 is TGTGCCATCAGTGATGGACGGACCTACGAGCAGTACTTC. Its translation is CAISDGRTYEQYF. The chain is built from TRBV10-3 and TRBJ2-7; D is unclear. Germline CDR1 ENHRY, CDR2 SYGVKD. The CDR3 sequence is 13 residues long. The V gene lost 3 bases and the J gene lost 2 bases, with 8 bases spanning the gap.

This clonotype was recorded many times. V usage is TRBV6-5 and J usage is TRBJ1-2; no clear D. The germline gives CDR1 MNHEY, CDR2 SVGAGI. V gave up 6 bases and J gave up 4 bases, with 15 bases separating them. The CDR3 contains 14 residues. The CDR3 spells CASRPVGRSYGYTF. The DNA for the CDR3 is TGTGCCAGCAGACCCGTCGGACGGTCCTATGGCTACACCTTC.

V gene TRBV7-3 combines with J gene TRBJ2-1, with 16 positions matching TRBD2. After removal of 5 bases from V and 2 bases from J, the junction contained 3 bases not matched to a gene. This CDR3 has 17 residues. Per germline, CDR1 SGHTA and CDR2 FQGTGA. The CDR3 nucleotides are TGTGCCAGCAGCACCGGGACTAGCGGGGGGGCCTACAATGAGCAGTTCTTC. Amino acids: CASSTGTSGGAYNEQFF.

This clonotype was seen at least ten times. With a much larger clone just one base away, this may be a read error. No conserved phenylalanine or tryptophan ends this CDR3, so it is likely a read error. The V gene is TRBV2, the J gene TRBJ1-6; D ambiguous. Trimming cost V 2 bases and J 10 bases, with 21 bases left between them. Germline assignment: CDR1 SNHLY and CDR2 FYNNEI. The CDR3 runs 17 residues. The CDR3 sequence is CASSEIGGSSFNSPLHL. For the CDR3, the DNA is TGTGCCAGCAGTGAAATTGGCGGGAGCTCGTTTAACTCACCCCTCCACCTT.

The CDR3 is CASILDRGETQYF. In DNA, the CDR3 is TGTGCCAGCATCCTGGACAGGGGGGAGACCCAGTACTTC. J is TRBJ2-5 and V is TRBV2; 10 bases align to TRBD1. The CDR3 extends over 13 amino acids. Germline V gives CDR1 SNHLY, CDR2 FYNNEI. The V and J ends lost 7 bases and 5 bases, in that order; junction bases with no gene match: 4.

The chain recombines TRBV7-2 with TRBJ2-5; 10 positions match TRBD2. The germline CDR1 and CDR2 sequences are SGHTA and FQGNSA. This CDR3 has 16 amino acids. The J segment lost 3 bases and the V segment lost 5 bases, leaving 9 bases of the junction unmatched. DNA for the CDR3: TGTGCCAGCAGCGTCGGACTAGCGGTGGGGAAAGAGACCCAGTACTTC. This sequence encodes CASSVGLAVGKETQYF.

This clonotype was seen at least ten times. This rearrangement joins TRBV5-8 to TRBJ2-5, with D maybe TRBD1 (5 bases). The CDR3 is 15 amino acids. Germline V gene sequence: CDR1 SGHTS, CDR2 YDEGEE. Trimming pared 5 bases from V and 5 bases from J, leaving 19 bases between. The CDR3 protein is CASSPGHPLGETQYF. The CDR3 nucleotides read TGTGCCAGCAGTCCTGGACATCCCTTAGGGGAGACCCAGTACTTC.

This clonotype showed up many times. The rearrangement uses TRBV27 and TRBJ2-7; 13 bases align to TRBD2. This CDR3 is 16 amino acids long. J was trimmed by 2 bases and V by 5 bases; bases with no gene match: 6. Per germline, CDR1 MNHEY and CDR2 SMNVEV (reference sequence). CDR3 sequence (DNA): TGTGCCAGCAGTCCGAGACTAGCGGGGGGTACCTACGAGCAGTACTTC. Translated, it gives CASSPRLAGGTYEQYF.

In the case of this clonotype: One end of the junction does not line up with germline, which may come from a read error. The chain carries TRBV7-9 and TRBJ1-4; D gene uncertain. The V gene's germline CDR1 is SEHNR and CDR2 FQNEAQ (reference sequence). This CDR3 has 15 amino acids. This CDR3 is CASSFWIEGSEKPLF. The CDR3 nucleotides are TGTGCCAGCAGCTTCTGGATTGAGGGTAGTGAAAAACCGCTTTTT.

This clonotype was observed a few times. Since a much larger clone is just one base distant, this may be a read error. The rearrangement uses TRBV11-3 and TRBJ2-7; 9 bases line up with TRBD1. V shed 5 bases, J shed 2 bases, and the junction held 4 bases outside the gene matches. The CDR3 runs 14 residues. From germline, CDR1 is SGHNT and CDR2 YENEEA. The CDR3: CASSDWDRAYEQYF. The CDR3 nucleotides read TGTGCCAGCAGCGACTGGGACAGGGCCTACGAGCAGTACTTC.

V and J are TRBV5-1 and TRBJ2-3; tentatively, D is TRBD2 (5 bases). The V gene's germline CDR1 is SGHRS and CDR2 YFSETQ. Trimming stripped 5 bases from V and 2 bases from J, with 15 bases between. The CDR3 runs to 15 residues. CDR3 DNA: TGCGCCAGCAGGATAGGACTGCCGATCACAGATACGCAGTATTTT. Translated, it gives CASRIGLPITDTQYF.

This clonotype has ten or more counts. The chain joins TRBV7-9 to TRBJ2-1; TRBD2 matches at 8 bases. CDR1 is SEHNR and CDR2 is FQNEAQ in the germline V gene (reference sequence). J gave up 5 bases and V 4 bases, and 10 bases lay outside the gene matches. This CDR3 has 16 residues. CDR3 protein: CASSYLSGGHDNEQFF. CDR3 DNA: TGTGCCAGCAGCTACTTAAGCGGGGGCCACGACAATGAGCAGTTCTTC.

This clonotype was counted many times. The J gene is TRBJ2-7, the V gene TRBV4-2; tentative D call: TRBD1 (6 bases). The CDR3 has 14 residues. Trimming removed 1 base at V and 4 bases at J, with 11 bases between. Germline-derived CDR1 and CDR2 are LGHNA and YNFKEQ. The CDR3 sequence: CASSQGRGSYEQYF. CDR3 nucleotide sequence: TGTGCCAGCAGCCAAGGCAGGGGATCTTACGAGCAGTACTTC.

This clonotype was observed many times. The V gene is TRBV12-3 or TRBV12-4, the J gene TRBJ1-5; 8 bases map to TRBD1. J gave up 5 bases and V 7 bases, and 7 bases lay outside the gene matches. The CDR3 runs to 14 residues. The CDR3 loop is CASNSGTGDQPQHF. CDR3 bases: TGTGCCAGCAATTCCGGGACAGGCGATCAGCCCCAGCATTTT.

This chain uses TRBV12-3 or TRBV12-4 with TRBJ1-1; D possibly corresponds to TRBD1 (5 bases). This CDR3 contains 15 residues. Between the trimmed V and J ends, which lost 4 bases and 3 bases, there was a span of 15 bases. CDR3 nucleotides: TGTGCCAGCAGTTCCACGGTGGGGGGAGACACTGAAGCTTTCTTT. It translates to CASSSTVGGDTEAFF.

This clonotype is a singleton in its sample. The gene calls are TRBV20-1 and TRBJ2-3, with a tentative D call TRBD2 (5 bases). The V and J ends lost 1 base and 3 bases respectively, with 14 bases between them. The CDR3 spans 15 residues. Germline loops: CDR1 DFQATT, CDR2 SNEGSKA (reference sequence). The CDR3 DNA sequence: TGCAGTGCTAGAGCTATATCAGCGGAGACAGATACGCAGTATTTT. The encoded protein is CSARAISAETDTQYF.

To note about this clonotype: The junction shows a germline mismatch at one end, possibly a read error. The rearrangement links TRBV12-3 or TRBV12-4 to TRBJ2-2; the D is unclear. The CDR3 loop spans 13 amino acids. CDR3 amino acids: CASSNTIAGELFF. In DNA form, the CDR3 reads TGTGCCAGCAGCAACACGATCGCCGGTGAGCTGTTTTTT.

This clonotype was counted many times. The chain couples TRBV19 to TRBJ2-1, with 8 bases that match TRBD1. J was trimmed by 7 bases and V by 2 bases; bases with no gene match: 1. The germline V gene encodes CDR1 LNHDA and CDR2 SQIVND (reference sequence). This CDR3 region has 13 residues. CDR3 residues: CASSIQGANEQFF. In DNA form, the CDR3 reads TGTGCCAGTAGTATACAGGGGGCAAATGAGCAGTTCTTC. The complete variable domain, with remaining parts taken from reference TRBV19 and TRBJ2-1, reads DGGITQSPKYLFRKEGQNVTLSCEQNLNHDAMYWYRQDPGQGLRLIYYSQIVNDFQKGDIAEGYSVSREKKESFPLTVTSAQKNPTAFYLCASSIQGANEQFFGPGTRLTVL.

This chain links TRBV5-1 with TRBJ1-2, with a possible D match to TRBD1 (5 bases). This CDR3 is 14 amino acids long. The V gene lost 2 bases and the J gene lost 3 bases, with 11 bases spanning the gap. Germline V CDR1 and CDR2: SGHRS, YFSETQ. The CDR3 sequence is CASSFTGAYYGYTF. CDR3 DNA sequence: TGCGCCAGCAGCTTCACAGGAGCATACTATGGCTACACCTTC.

The chain couples TRBV6-5 to TRBJ2-1; 10 nucleotides line up with TRBD2. This CDR3 comprises 15 residues. V lost 4 bases to trimming and J lost 3 bases; unmatched junction nucleotides: 3. The germline V gene has CDR1 MNHEY and CDR2 SVGAGI. This chain's CDR3 is CASSSGTSVYNEQFF. CDR3 DNA sequence: TGTGCCAGCAGTTCGGGGACTAGCGTCTACAATGAGCAGTTCTTC.

The chain couples TRBV10-2 to TRBJ1-3; D gene ambiguous. There are 14 residues in the CDR3. Trimming cost V 3 bases and J 4 bases, with 10 bases left between them. The germline V gene encodes CDR1 WSHSY and CDR2 SAAADI. This CDR3 reads CASSESVLGNTIYF. CDR3 coding DNA: TGCGCCAGCAGTGAATCCGTTTTAGGAAACACCATATATTTT.

There are many counts of this clonotype. The V call is TRBV6-2 or TRBV6-3, the J call TRBJ1-6; TRBD1 is a possible D gene (6 bases). The CDR3 has 18 residues. CDR1 MNHEY and CDR2 SVGEGT come from the germline V gene. Trimming removed 6 bases at V and 0 bases at J, with 18 bases between. The chain's CDR3 is CASSPYRALSSYNSPLHF. The CDR3 bases are TGTGCCAGCAGCCCCTACAGGGCCCTGAGCTCCTATAATTCACCCCTCCACTTT.

To note about this clonotype: A much larger clone sits a single nucleotide away, making a read error possible. This sequence joins TRBV5-8 and TRBJ2-7; no firm D call. This CDR3 region has 14 residues. The germline V gene has CDR1 SGHTS and CDR2 YDEGEE. With 2 bases removed from V and 6 bases from J, the gap between germline ends came to 15 bases. The CDR3 here is CASSLVTPPREQYF. CDR3 coding DNA: TGTGCCAGCAGCTTAGTAACTCCCCCCCGCGAGCAGTACTTC.

For this clonotype: A much larger clone lies one base from this, so it may be a read error. J is TRBJ2-1 and V is TRBV5-5; D could derive from TRBD1 or TRBD2 (5 bases each). The germline V gene has CDR1 SGHKS and CDR2 YYEKEE (reference sequence). This CDR3 spans 15 amino acids. Trimming took 5 bases from V and 0 from J, leaving 12 bases between them. CDR3: CASRVTGTSYNEQFF. For the CDR3, the DNA is TGTGCCAGCAGGGTGACGGGGACCTCCTACAATGAGCAGTTCTTC. The full variable domain, in which reference TRBV5-5 and TRBJ2-1 provide the parts outside the CDR3, is DAGVTQSPTHLIKTRGQQVTLRCSPISGHKSVSWYQQVLGQGPQFIFQYYEKEERGRGNFPDRFSARQFPNYSSELNVNALLLGDSALYLCASRVTGTSYNEQFFGPGTRLTVL.

A few counts support this clonotype. The CDR3 is CASSPLTGTGELFF. The CDR3 region has the DNA TGTGCCAGCTCACCTTTGACAGGGACCGGGGAGCTGTTTTTT. V usage is TRBV18 and J usage is TRBJ2-2, with 7 bases aligning to TRBD1. CDR1 is KGHSH, CDR2 LQKENI, per germline. The CDR3 length is 14 residues. The junction had 3 bases not matched to a gene; V was cut back by 3 bases and J by 5 bases.

This clonotype was counted at least ten times. The chain couples TRBV5-1 to TRBJ1-4, with a weak D call TRBD1 (6 bases). Trimming removed 3 bases from V and 8 bases from J, with 14 bases in between. This CDR3 is 14 amino acids long. Germline V gives CDR1 SGHRS, CDR2 YFSETQ. The CDR3 nucleotides read TGCGCCAGCAGCTCGCAGGGGCTCGGAGAAAAACTGTTTTTT. Its translation is CASSSQGLGEKLFF. The variable domain in full, completed from reference TRBV5-1 and TRBJ1-4, reads KAGVTQTPRYLIKTRGQQVTLSCSPISGHRSVSWYQQTPGQGLQFLFEYFSETQRNKGNFPGRFSGRQFSNSRSEMNVSTLELGDSALYLCASSSQGLGEKLFFGSGTQLSVL.

This clonotype was seen ten or more times. The chain carries TRBV7-2 and TRBJ2-1, with TRBD2 matching 7 bases. The germline V gene encodes CDR1 SGHTA and CDR2 FQGNSA. This CDR3 comprises 16 residues. V was pared by 5 bases and J by 3 bases, with 10 bases of the junction left unmatched. CDR3 nucleotides: TGTGCCAGCAGCCCAGCCGGGACTAATTACTACAATGAGCAGTTCTTC. This translates into CASSPAGTNYYNEQFF.

The table lists this clonotype with a few counts. This may be a read error, as it is one base from a much larger clone. V and J are TRBV11-2 and TRBJ1-2, with D possibly TRBD1 on 5 matching bases. V was trimmed by 5 bases and J by 4 bases, leaving 14 bases between them. Germline assignment: CDR1 SGHAT and CDR2 FQNNGV. This CDR3 comprises 14 residues. The CDR3 is CASSPIGGTYGYTF. CDR3 nucleotide sequence: TGTGCCAGCAGCCCGATCGGGGGAACCTATGGCTACACCTTC. Looking up the rest from reference TRBV11-2 and TRBJ1-2 gives the full variable domain: EAGVAQSPRYKIIEKRQSVAFWCNPISGHATLYWYQQILGQGPKLLIQFQNNGVVDDSQLPKDRFSAERLKGVDSTLKIQPAKLEDSAVYLCASSPIGGTYGYTFGSGTRLTVV.

This clonotype was picked up many times. V usage is TRBV12-3 or TRBV12-4 and J usage is TRBJ1-2; D gene uncertain. The length of the CDR3 is 15 residues. Trimming pared 0 bases from V and 1 base from J, leaving 9 bases between. CDR3 bases: TGTGCCAGCAGTTTAGCACAGTTAATTAACTATGGCTACACCTTC. It specifies CASSLAQLINYGYTF.

The chain links TRBV7-2 to TRBJ2-3; D might be TRBD2 (5 bases). Germline-derived CDR1 and CDR2 are SGHTA and FQGNSA. Trimming took 3 bases from V and 2 from J, leaving 12 bases between them. CDR3 length: 15 residues. The CDR3 loop reads CASSFRGDTTDTQYF. CDR3 bases: TGTGCCAGCAGCTTCCGGGGAGATACCACAGATACGCAGTATTTT.